This T cell receptor (beta chain) was identified in a study of cytomegalovirus exposure and HLA in healthy donors. There are 19 residues in the CDR3. Germline trimming cut 5 bases from V and 8 bases from J; bases unmatched to any gene: 22. Germline lookup yields CDR1 LNHDA and CDR2 SQIVND (reference sequence). The study's findings and limits: In a later analysis, an Asian-associated ancestry cluster reportedly showed fewer N-insertions than the approximately 610-donor mean.

The PCR employed 60 Vbeta primers together with 13 Jbeta primers. Profiling relied on immunoSEQ multiplex PCR, and the TCRdb table lists in-frame clones only, not all of them. The sample table sets out tens of thousands of clones. Note on this clone: The antigen remains unidentified.

The chain is built from TRBV19 and TRBJ2-1, with 9 bases matching TRBD1. The receptor was isolated from a woman aged 25 to 39 in good health and CMV-seronegative. Sequenced sample: PBMCs. The CDR3 loop reads CASSPLHLTGGVSMDEQFF. The CDR3 DNA is TGTGCCAGTAGTCCTCTCCACCTTACAGGGGGCGTCAGTATGGATGAGCAGTTCTTC.